This entry lists 25 T cell receptor beta chains sequenced from one sample in a study of neurological immune-mediated disorders. Time point denoted: technical triplicate 1. MiXCR was run by TCRdb on the 5' RACE reads, yielding one entry per CDR3 protein. The table has more than 20,000 distinct CDR3 sequences, about 13% seen once. Sequencing was done on a sample of CD4+ T cells from blood. These receptors all come from a female donor with HTLV-1-associated myelopathy (HAM/TSP).

This clonotype was found many times. V gene TRBV25-1 combines with J gene TRBJ2-6; D possibly uses TRBD1 or TRBD2 (6 bases each). The germline V and J ends were trimmed by 3 bases and 3 bases, with 9 bases remaining between them. Germline-derived CDR1 and CDR2 are MGHDK and SYGVNS. This CDR3 is 15 amino acids long. In nucleotides, the CDR3 is TGTGCCAGCAGTGACGGGGGCGATGGGGCCAACGTCCTGACTTTC. Its translation is CASSDGGDGANVLTF.

This clonotype has ten or more counts. V usage is TRBV7-2 and J usage is TRBJ1-3; tentative D call: TRBD1 (6 bases). The CDR3 is made up of 16 amino acids. Germline V gene data show CDR1 as SGHTA and CDR2 as FQGNSA. V was shortened by 5 bases and J by 0 bases, with 14 bases between the two germline ends. The CDR3 is CASSPRQASSGNTIYF. Written as DNA, the CDR3 is TGTGCCAGCAGCCCCAGACAGGCTAGCTCTGGAAACACCATATATTTT.

The sample holds many counts of this clonotype. The CDR3 loop is CSVLATGTVGYTF. CDR3 DNA: TGCAGCGTTCTCGCCACAGGGACGGTCGGCTACACCTTC. The rearrangement links TRBV29-1 to TRBJ1-2; tentative D call: TRBD1 (6 bases). The V gene lost 5 bases and the J gene lost 8 bases, with 18 bases spanning the gap. Germline lookup yields CDR1 SQVTM and CDR2 ANQGSEA. The CDR3 has 13 amino acids.

This clonotype was detected ten times or more. This chain connects TRBV12-3 or TRBV12-4 to TRBJ1-5, with D maybe TRBD1 (5 bases). The CDR3 runs 14 residues. V lost 8 bases to trimming and J lost 1 base, with 12 bases between them. The CDR3 region has the DNA TGTGCCAGCGGCGGGGGGGGGAGCAATCAGCCCCAGCATTTT. Its translation: CASGGGGSNQPQHF.

This clonotype was picked up many times. As DNA, the CDR3 is TGTGCCAGCACTTACTCCTACAATGAGCAGTTCTTC. Its protein is CASTYSYNEQFF. V is TRBV12-3 or TRBV12-4 and J is TRBJ2-1, with D uncertain. CDR3 size: 12 residues. Trimming pared 7 bases from V and 0 bases from J, leaving 4 bases between.

V usage is TRBV7-6 and J usage is TRBJ2-5; unclear D gene. The CDR3 sequence is 15 residues long. The V end was cut by 5 bases, the J end by 2 bases, with 15 bases between. Germline V lookup: CDR1 SGHVS, CDR2 FNYEAQ. This CDR3 is CASSPGRSTQETQYF. Written as DNA, the CDR3 is TGTGCCAGCAGCCCCGGGCGGAGTACTCAAGAGACCCAGTACTTC. The variable domain in full, with the rest retrieved from reference TRBV7-6 and TRBJ2-5, is GAGVSQSPRYKVTKRGQDVALRCDPISGHVSLYWYRQALGQGPEFLTYFNYEAQQDKSGLPNDRFSAERPEGSISTLTIQRTEQRDSAMYRCASSPGRSTQETQYFGPGTRLLVL.

This clonotype appeared many times. The chain joins TRBV5-6 to TRBJ1-5; tentatively, D is TRBD1 (5 bases). Between the trimmed V and J ends, which lost 0 bases and 13 bases, there was a span of 14 bases. Germline loops: CDR1 SGHDT, CDR2 YYEEEE. The CDR3 runs to 13 residues. In DNA form, the CDR3 reads TGTGCCAGCAGCTTGGCCGGTGCGGGGGGTCAGCATTTT. Protein product: CASSLAGAGGQHF.

This clonotype came up many times. V and J are TRBV20-1 and TRBJ2-7; TRBD2 matches 8 bases. The trim removed 2 bases at V and 6 bases at J, leaving 9 bases unmatched. Germline V lookup: CDR1 DFQATT, CDR2 SNEGSKA (reference sequence). The CDR3 length is 14 residues. The CDR3 protein is CSARISGGRREQYF. The CDR3 nucleotides read TGCAGTGCTAGAATATCTGGCGGGAGGCGCGAGCAGTACTTC.

This clonotype was detected many times. The chain carries TRBV10-3 and TRBJ2-1, with a tentative D call TRBD1 (6 bases). Trimming removed 6 bases from V and 5 bases from J, with 11 bases in between. Germline CDR1 and CDR2: ENHRY and SYGVKD. The CDR3 length is 13 residues. CDR3 in amino acids: CAISGTTHNEQFF. For the CDR3, the DNA is TGTGCCATCAGCGGGACAACCCACAATGAGCAGTTCTTC.

This clonotype was observed at least ten times. CDR3 sequence reads: CASSFGQGKAYNEQFF. The CDR3 region has the DNA TGCGCCAGCAGCTTCGGACAGGGAAAAGCGTACAATGAGCAGTTCTTC. The chain uses TRBV5-1 and TRBJ2-1; 8 bases map to TRBD1. This CDR3 spans 16 amino acids. CDR1 is SGHRS and CDR2 is YFSETQ in the germline V gene. The J segment lost 4 bases and the V segment lost 2 bases, leaving 8 bases of the junction unmatched.

By sample fraction, this clonotype is medium-sized. V and J are TRBV29-1 and TRBJ1-2; D is unclear. The length of the CDR3 is 11 residues. V gave up 4 bases and J gave up 6 bases, with 9 bases separating them. The V gene's germline CDR1 is SQVTM and CDR2 ANQGSEA. CDR3 sequence reads: CSVGHSDGYTF. As DNA, the CDR3 is TGCAGCGTTGGGCATTCTGATGGCTACACCTTC.

This clonotype was found many times. The genes are TRBV20-1 and TRBJ2-3; D gene unclear. Trimming removed 5 bases at V and 4 bases at J, with 16 bases between. Germline values: CDR1 DFQATT, CDR2 SNEGSKA (reference sequence). The CDR3 sequence is 14 residues long. CDR3 loop: CSADRTPGPDTQYF. The CDR3 DNA is TGCAGTGCTGATAGGACCCCCGGACCAGATACGCAGTATTTT.

The V call is TRBV12-3 or TRBV12-4, the J call TRBJ1-5; TRBD1 agrees at 7 bases. The CDR3 sequence is 14 residues long. Trimming cost V 6 bases and J 4 bases; bases outside gene matches: 6. CDR3 coding DNA: TGTGCCAGCAGGGCGACAGGGCTTAATCAGCCCCAGCATTTT. Its protein is CASRATGLNQPQHF.

This clonotype has at least ten counts. The chain uses TRBV4-1 and TRBJ2-5, with TRBD2 matching over 8 bases. The germline CDR1 and CDR2 sequences are MGHRA and YSYEKL. The CDR3 consists of 18 residues. With V trimmed by 3 bases and J by 1 base, 13 bases remained unmatched. CDR3 sequence reads: CASSHILGAGGGQETQYF. CDR3 bases: TGCGCCAGCAGCCATATACTGGGGGCGGGAGGTGGCCAAGAGACCCAGTACTTC.

There are many counts of this clonotype. V usage is TRBV7-2 and J usage is TRBJ1-1; the D is unclear. V was pared by 2 bases and J by 2 bases, with 3 bases between. This CDR3 contains 12 residues. Germline CDR1 and CDR2: SGHTA and FQGNSA. DNA for the CDR3: TGTGCCAGCAGCTTAATCAACACTGAAGCTTTCTTT. It encodes CASSLINTEAFF.

This clonotype was seen a handful of times. The CDR3 loop reads CSAPPRGTATDTQYF. CDR3 in DNA: TGCAGTGCCCCCCCCCGCGGGACGGCCACAGATACGCAGTATTTT. The rearrangement links TRBV20-1 to TRBJ2-3, with D perhaps matching TRBD2 (6 bases). CDR1 is DFQATT, CDR2 SNEGSKA, per germline (reference sequence). The V and J ends lost 6 bases and 2 bases respectively, with 18 bases between them. There are 15 residues in the CDR3.

Many counts were recorded for this clonotype. This chain joins TRBV11-2 and TRBJ2-7; 8 bases are a match to TRBD2. The CDR3 is made up of 16 amino acids. J was trimmed by 5 bases and V by 1 base; bases with no gene match: 10. Germline V CDR1 and CDR2: SGHAT, FQNNGV. The CDR3 nucleotides read TGTGCCAGCAGCTTAGTACTCCCGGGGGGGCCGAACGAGCAGTACTTC. Its translation: CASSLVLPGGPNEQYF.

This clonotype was counted many times. V is TRBV9 and J is TRBJ2-5; no firm D call. The V gene lost 2 bases and the J gene lost 1 base, with 12 bases spanning the gap. The length of the CDR3 is 15 residues. Per the germline V gene, CDR1 is SGDLS and CDR2 is YYNGEE. CDR3 nucleotides: TGTGCCAGCAGCGTGTCCATTGGCCGCCAAGAGACCCAGTACTTC. This gives the protein CASSVSIGRQETQYF.

Judged by abundance, this clonotype is medium-sized. The CDR3 sequence: CASSPYPGGGTEAFF. DNA of the CDR3: TGCGCCAGCAGCCCCTACCCAGGGGGCGGGACTGAAGCTTTCTTT. The chain is built from TRBV5-1 and TRBJ1-1, with 8 nucleotides matching TRBD1. The junction had 10 bases not matched to a gene; V was cut back by 4 bases and J by 5 bases. Germline CDR1 and CDR2: SGHRS and YFSETQ. CDR3 length: 15 amino acids.

The chain combines TRBV20-1 with TRBJ2-5; the D is unclear. The CDR3 spans 16 residues. The germline gives CDR1 DFQATT, CDR2 SNEGSKA (reference sequence). V gave up 0 bases and J gave up 1 base, with 15 bases separating them. The CDR3 loop reads CSARDPGRPFQETQYF. The CDR3 bases are TGCAGTGCTAGAGATCCAGGACGTCCTTTCCAAGAGACCCAGTACTTC.

In its sample, this clonotype was seen many times. The rearrangement joins TRBV18 to TRBJ2-1; the D gene is possibly TRBD1 (6 bases). The CDR3 runs to 14 residues. The germline V and J ends were trimmed by 6 bases and 10 bases, with 19 bases remaining between them. Germline V gene lookup returns CDR1 KGHSH and CDR2 LQKENI. The CDR3 reads CASSPPTGLGEQFF. CDR3 coding DNA: TGTGCCAGCTCCCCTCCGACAGGCCTAGGGGAGCAGTTCTTC.

The sample holds many counts of this clonotype. The rearrangement links TRBV20-1 to TRBJ2-2; 7 bases map to TRBD1. Germline V gene sequence: CDR1 DFQATT, CDR2 SNEGSKA (reference sequence). V lost 1 base and J lost 6; bases outside the gene matches: 8. This CDR3 has 15 residues. CDR3 DNA: TGCAGTGCTAGAGGTCCACAGGGGCTCGCCGGGGAGCTGTTTTTT. It yields the protein CSARGPQGLAGELFF.

This clonotype was counted many times. The J gene is TRBJ2-1, the V gene TRBV7-9, with D possibly being TRBD1 (5 bases). The V gene lost 5 bases and the J gene lost 8 bases, with 19 bases spanning the gap. The germline gives CDR1 SEHNR, CDR2 FQNEAQ (reference sequence). The CDR3 runs to 15 residues. The CDR3 protein is CASSPGQRLFDEQFF. As DNA, the CDR3 is TGTGCCAGCAGCCCCGGACAAAGGCTTTTCGATGAGCAGTTCTTC.

This clonotype has at least ten counts. CDR3 in amino acids: CSVDTDTQYF. CDR3 in DNA: TGCAGCGTTGATACAGATACGCAGTATTTT. The gene calls are TRBV29-1 and TRBJ2-3, with D unresolved. V lost 3 bases, J lost 3 bases, and 1 base lay in between. The CDR3 sequence is 10 residues long. Germline V lookup: CDR1 SQVTM, CDR2 ANQGSEA.

This clonotype was observed many times. This rearrangement joins TRBV6-5 to TRBJ1-6, with 9 bases identical to TRBD1. The CDR3 runs 13 residues. Germline CDR1 is MNHEY and CDR2 is SVGAGI. J gave up 10 bases and V 6 bases, and 4 bases lay outside the gene matches. This chain's CDR3 is CASRWDRDSPLHF. Written as DNA, the CDR3 is TGTGCCAGCAGATGGGACAGGGACTCACCCCTCCACTTT.